Below are 20 T cell receptor beta chains sequenced from a single sample in a study of cytomegalovirus exposure and HLA in healthy donors. This table comes from immunoSEQ multiplex PCR, and its TCRdb copy is limited to in-frame clones, with some not included. The repertoire includes some 170,000 clones, just under 90% of them detected once, and under 4.5% sits in the top ten. Sequenced input: PBMCs. The source is a man between 18 and 35 years old in good health and CMV-seropositive.

The count of this clone is one. This rearrangement joins TRBV19 to TRBJ2-7, with 12 bases identical to TRBD2. The CDR3 has 15 residues. V lost 5 bases to trimming and J lost 3 bases; unmatched junction nucleotides: 5. Germline loops: CDR1 LNHDA, CDR2 SQIVND (reference sequence). The CDR3 is CASSLAGGPNYEQYF. CDR3 bases: TGTGCCAGTAGTCTAGCGGGAGGGCCCAACTACGAGCAGTACTTC.

The chain has TRBV19 and TRBJ2-7, with 9 positions matching TRBD1. The CDR3 totals 14 residues. Germline CDR1 LNHDA, CDR2 SQIVND (reference sequence). The J segment lost 5 bases and the V segment lost 1 base, leaving 3 bases of the junction unmatched. CDR3 region: CASSIAQGADEQYF. The CDR3, as DNA: TGTGCCAGTAGTATAGCACAGGGGGCGGACGAGCAGTACTTC. Full variable domain (missing parts from reference TRBV19 and TRBJ2-7): DGGITQSPKYLFRKEGQNVTLSCEQNLNHDAMYWYRQDPGQGLRLIYYSQIVNDFQKGDIAEGYSVSREKKESFPLTVTSAQKNPTAFYLCASSIAQGADEQYFGPGTRLTVT.

The chain carries TRBV12-5 and TRBJ2-7; 7 bases line up with TRBD2. Germline loops: CDR1 LGHNT, CDR2 FRNRAP. The CDR3 contains 15 residues. J lost 5 bases, V lost 3 bases, and 10 bases had no gene match. The CDR3 DNA reads as TGTGCTAGTGGTTTCGGGAGGACATCGTACCACGAGCAGTACTTC. Encoded protein: CASGFGRTSYHEQYF.

This chain joins TRBV5-1 and TRBJ2-3, with 8 bases lining up with TRBD2. V lost 0 bases, J lost 1 base, and 1 base stayed unmatched. The CDR3 has 15 residues. Germline-derived CDR1 and CDR2 are SGHRS and YFSETQ. The CDR3 reads CASSLATSGTDTQYF. The CDR3 coding sequence is TGCGCCAGCAGCTTGGCGACTAGCGGCACAGATACGCAGTATTTT.

The chain is built from TRBV29-1 and TRBJ1-4; no clear D gene. CDR1 and CDR2 from the germline V gene are SQVTM and ANQGSEA. This CDR3 comprises 13 residues. The germline V and J ends were trimmed by 4 bases and 8 bases, with 14 bases remaining between them. CDR3: CSVGFYRMEKLFF. The CDR3 DNA reads TGCAGCGTTGGTTTCTACAGAATGGAAAAACTGTTTTTT. The full variable domain, completed using reference TRBV29-1 and TRBJ1-4, is SAVISQKPSRDICQRGTSLTIQCQVDSQVTMMFWYRQQPGQSLTLIATANQGSEATYESGFVIDKFPISRPNLTFSTLTVSNMSPEDSSIYLCSVGFYRMEKLFFGSGTQLSVL.

This rearrangement joins TRBV12-5 to TRBJ2-7, with D possibly matching TRBD1 (5 bases). The germline gives CDR1 LGHNT, CDR2 FRNRAP. The CDR3 runs to 14 residues. V lost 1 base to trimming and J lost 6 bases, with 13 bases between them. The CDR3 region has the DNA TGTGCTAGTGGTTTGGCTTACAGGCAACCCGAGCAGTACTTC. Protein: CASGLAYRQPEQYF.

The chain combines TRBV21-1 with TRBJ1-5; the tabulated D call, TRBD1, remains unverified against the DNA. TRBV21-1 corresponds to a pseudogene. CDR3 length: 15 amino acids. CDR3 in DNA: TGTGCCAGCAGCAAACGACAGGGGTGGAATCAGCCCCAGCATTTT. Its translation is CASSKRQGWNQPQHF.

The chain uses TRBV11-3 and TRBJ2-7, with 12 bases identical to TRBD2. CDR3 length: 15 amino acids. Trimming took 5 bases from V and 1 from J; bases not matched to a gene: 3. Germline CDR1 reads SGHNT; CDR2 reads YENEEA. CDR3 coding DNA: TGTGCCAGCAGCATCGGACTAGCGGGATCCTACGAGCAGTACTTC. Encoded protein: CASSIGLAGSYEQYF.

This rearrangement joins TRBV28 to TRBJ2-1; no clear D gene. The CDR3 extends over 10 amino acids. Germline values: CDR1 MDHEN, CDR2 SYDVKM. V was cut by 6 bases and J by 8 bases, with 5 bases left in between. The CDR3 loop reads CASRGDEQFF. For the CDR3, the DNA is TGTGCCAGCAGGGGCGATGAGCAGTTCTTC.

J is TRBJ2-4 and V is TRBV27; 9 bases are a match to TRBD1. Trimming removed 3 bases from V and 2 bases from J; junction bases left unmatched: 8. Per germline, CDR1 MNHEY and CDR2 SMNVEV (reference sequence). This CDR3 spans 17 amino acids. CDR3 protein: CASSLPGTGTTKNIQYF. In DNA, the CDR3 is TGTGCCAGCAGTTTGCCCGGGACAGGGACTACCAAAAACATTCAGTACTTC.

The chain has TRBV28 and TRBJ2-1, with TRBD2 as a possible D gene (6 bases). V was cut by 6 bases and J by 2 bases, with 14 bases left in between. The length of the CDR3 is 15 residues. Germline V gene lookup returns CDR1 MDHEN and CDR2 SYDVKM. CDR3 region: CASSGAERAYNEQFF. The DNA for the CDR3 is TGTGCCAGCAGCGGGGCGGAGCGGGCCTACAATGAGCAGTTCTTC.

The chain recombines TRBV29-1 with TRBJ1-2, with D tentatively TRBD1 (5 bases). Germline lookup yields CDR1 SQVTM and CDR2 ANQGSEA. This CDR3 contains 11 residues. Trimming cost V 7 bases and J 5 bases, with 11 bases left between them. CDR3 region: CSASRVYGYTF. DNA of the CDR3: TGCAGCGCCTCCAGGGTTTATGGCTACACCTTC.

The DNA for the CDR3 is TGTGCCAGCAGCTTGCGGGACAGATACTCCTACAATGAGCAGTTCTTC. Its translation: CASSLRDRYSYNEQFF. The V call is TRBV7-8, the J call TRBJ2-1; D is possibly TRBD1 (7 bases). The germline V gene has CDR1 SGHVS and CDR2 FQNEAQ. Deletions cut 3 bases from V and 0 bases from J, with 12 bases between. This CDR3 region has 16 residues.

This chain connects TRBV5-1 to TRBJ2-1, with D unclear. V lost 0 bases and J lost 5, with 6 bases in between. Germline values: CDR1 SGHRS, CDR2 YFSETQ. The CDR3 has 13 amino acids. The CDR3 spells CASSLGPNNEQFF. The CDR3 DNA reads TGCGCCAGCAGCTTGGGGCCGAACAATGAGCAGTTCTTC.

V and J are TRBV4-1 and TRBJ2-7; 9 bases map to TRBD2. V shed 3 bases, J shed 3 bases, and the junction held 3 bases outside the gene matches. The CDR3 is 14 amino acids. Germline-derived CDR1 and CDR2 are MGHRA and YSYEKL. The CDR3, as DNA: TGCGCCAGCAGCCACCTAGCGGGGAACTACGAGCAGTACTTC. It translates to CASSHLAGNYEQYF.

The rearrangement joins TRBV5-8 to TRBJ2-5; no definite D call. The V and J ends lost 0 bases and 6 bases respectively, with 9 bases between them. The CDR3 covers 13 residues. Germline V lookup: CDR1 SGHTS, CDR2 YDEGEE. The CDR3 is CASSLVVRKTQYF. The CDR3 DNA is TGTGCCAGCAGCTTGGTTGTCAGAAAGACCCAGTACTTC.

V gene TRBV11-1 combines with J gene TRBJ2-1; 7 bases map to TRBD2. The CDR3 runs 15 residues. V lost 1 base to trimming and J lost 4 bases; unmatched junction nucleotides: 4. CDR1 is SGHAT and CDR2 is FQDESV in the germline V gene (reference sequence). The CDR3, as DNA: TGTGCCAGCAGCTTAGTGGCTAGCGGTTACAATGAGCAGTTCTTC. As protein: CASSLVASGYNEQFF.

The rearrangement uses TRBV25-1 and TRBJ2-3, with 9 nucleotides matching TRBD1. With 1 base clipped from V and 0 bases from J, the junction kept 5 bases outside the gene matches. CDR1 is MGHDK, CDR2 SYGVNS, per germline. The CDR3 has 17 amino acids. CDR3 coding DNA: TGTGCCAGCAGTGAATTGGGGACAGGGACGAGCACAGATACGCAGTATTTT. It codes for CASSELGTGTSTDTQYF.

V is TRBV14 and J is TRBJ2-7; 11 bases map to TRBD2. CDR1 and CDR2 from the germline V gene are SGHDN and FVKESK. There are 18 residues in the CDR3. Trimming removed 1 base from V and 0 bases from J; junction bases left unmatched: 8. In DNA form, the CDR3 reads TGTGCCAGCAGCCAAGGGCCCGGGACTAGCGGCATCTCCTACGAGCAGTACTTC. Amino acids: CASSQGPGTSGISYEQYF.

The CDR3 loop reads CASSIDSGRMNNEQFF. In DNA form, the CDR3 reads TGTGCCAGTAGTATAGACAGCGGGAGGATGAACAATGAGCAGTTCTTC. The chain links TRBV19 to TRBJ2-1, with TRBD2 identical over 9 bases. The J segment lost 5 bases and the V segment lost 0 bases, leaving 5 bases of the junction unmatched. The CDR3 extends over 16 amino acids. Germline CDR1 reads LNHDA; CDR2 reads SQIVND (reference sequence).